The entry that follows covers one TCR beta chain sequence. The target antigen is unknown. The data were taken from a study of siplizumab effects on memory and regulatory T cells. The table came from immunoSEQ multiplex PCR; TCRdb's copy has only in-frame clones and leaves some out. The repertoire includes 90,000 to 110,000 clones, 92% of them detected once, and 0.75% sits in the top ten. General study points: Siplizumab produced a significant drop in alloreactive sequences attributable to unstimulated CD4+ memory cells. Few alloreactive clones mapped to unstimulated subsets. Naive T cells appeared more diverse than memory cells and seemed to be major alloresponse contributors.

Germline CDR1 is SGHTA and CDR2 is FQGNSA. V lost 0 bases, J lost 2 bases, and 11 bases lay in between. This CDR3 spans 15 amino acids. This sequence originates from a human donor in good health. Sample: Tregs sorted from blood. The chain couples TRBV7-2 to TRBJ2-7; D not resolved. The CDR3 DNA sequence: TGTGCCAGCAGCTTAGCGGGCAGTGGGACCTACGAGCAGTACTTC. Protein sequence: CASSLAGSGTYEQYF.